This T cell receptor (beta chain) was found in a study of cytomegalovirus exposure and HLA in healthy donors. The protocol was immunoSEQ multiplex PCR, while the TCRdb copy is restricted to in-frame clones and leaves out a portion. The data hold about 240,000 clones, with approximately 83% observed a single time. CDR3 length: 18 amino acids. Looked up from germline, CDR1 is MNHEY and CDR2 is SMNVEV (reference sequence). The junction had 6 bases not matched to a gene; V was cut back by 0 bases and J by 1 base. The sample comprised PBMCs. This receptor was obtained from a woman aged 25 to 39 in good health and CMV-seropositive. V gene TRBV27 combines with J gene TRBJ2-2, with 9 nucleotides matching TRBD2. In DNA, the CDR3 is TGTGCCAGCAGTTTATCCTTCTCTAGCGGGATGAACACCGGGGAGCTGTTTTTT. Translation: CASSLSFSSGMNTGELFF.